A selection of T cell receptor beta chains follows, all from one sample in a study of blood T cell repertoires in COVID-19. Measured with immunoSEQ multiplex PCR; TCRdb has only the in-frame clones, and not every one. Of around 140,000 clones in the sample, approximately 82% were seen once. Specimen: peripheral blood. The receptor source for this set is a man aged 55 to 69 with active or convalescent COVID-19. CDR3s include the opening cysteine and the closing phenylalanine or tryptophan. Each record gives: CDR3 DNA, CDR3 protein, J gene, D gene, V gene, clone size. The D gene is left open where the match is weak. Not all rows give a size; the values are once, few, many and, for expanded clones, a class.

TGTGCCAGCAGTAGACAGGTAACTGAAGCTTTCTTT	CASSRQVTEAFF	TRBJ1-1	-	TRBV6-5	-
TGTGCCAGCAGCTTGGAATCTAGGGGCAGGAGGAACACTGAAGCTTTCTTT	CASSLESRGRRNTEAFF	TRBJ1-1	-	TRBV5-8	-
TGTGCCAGCTCACCCGGACTAGCGGGCACAGATACGCAGTATTTT	CASSPGLAGTDTQYF	TRBJ2-3	TRBD2	TRBV18	-
TGTGCCAGTAGTATACTAGGGACTAGCGGGACCTACGAGCAGTACTTC	CASSILGTSGTYEQYF	TRBJ2-7	TRBD2	TRBV19	-
TGTGCCAGTAGTATTCGTGCGGACAGGGGTTCACCCCTCCACTTT	CASSIRADRGSPLHF	TRBJ1-6	TRBD1	TRBV19	-
TGTGCCACCAGCAGCCAAGCGGTTGGCGGGGTTTATGGCTACACCTTC	CATSSQAVGGVYGYTF	TRBJ1-2	-	TRBV15	-
TGTGCCGGAGGAGCCGAGTCAGTCTCTTATGGCTACACCTTC	CAGGAESVSYGYTF	TRBJ1-2	-	TRBV18	-
TGTGCCAGCTCACCTCCTACGGGCGCAGGGGCTAACACCGGGGAGCTGTTTTTT	CASSPPTGAGANTGELFF	TRBJ2-2	-	TRBV18	few
TGTGCCAGTAGTATAGATGGGTGGGGGCAGATCACAGATACGCAGTATTTT	CASSIDGWGQITDTQYF	TRBJ2-3	-	TRBV19	-
TGTGCCACCAGCATGTTACCGGGACTAGCAACAGATACGCAGTATTTT	CATSMLPGLATDTQYF	TRBJ2-3	TRBD2	TRBV15	-
TGTGCCAGCAGCACGCCGGGACAGGGAGAGACCCAGTACTTC	CASSTPGQGETQYF	TRBJ2-5	TRBD1	TRBV27	-
TGTGCCAGTAGCCGACAGTCGAGAGTAAGCAATCAGCCCCAGCATTTT	CASSRQSRVSNQPQHF	TRBJ1-5	-	TRBV19	-
TGTGCCAGCATGGGGGGACGCACAGATACGCAGTATTTT	CASMGGRTDTQYF	TRBJ2-3	-	TRBV6-5	-
TGTGCCAGCAGTCCGTGGGACAGCTCAAACTATGGCTACACCTTC	CASSPWDSSNYGYTF	TRBJ1-2	TRBD1	TRBV27	-
TGTGCCAGCAGTACCCGACAGGGAGCTATAATGGAAGCTTTCTTT	CASSTRQGAIMEAFF	TRBJ1-1	TRBD1	TRBV27	-
TGTGCCAGCAGAGCGACCGGTTGGTTTGGCAATCAGCCCCAGCATTTT	CASRATGWFGNQPQHF	TRBJ1-5	-	TRBV28	-
TGTGCCAGCAGTTTATCCAGGGGGGTAACTGAAGCTTTCTTT	CASSLSRGVTEAFF	TRBJ1-1	TRBD1	TRBV27	-
TGTGCCAGCAGTTATTTGGCCTCAGCGGGAGGACCTACCGGGGAGCTGTTTTTT	CASSYLASAGGPTGELFF	TRBJ2-2	TRBD2	TRBV6-2/TRBV6-3	-
TGTGCCAGCAGCTTAGATGGTCAGGGTGGCTACACCTTC	CASSLDGQGGYTF	TRBJ1-2	-	TRBV7-2	-
TGTGCCAGCAGCATGTCAACAGGGACTGGAAACACCATATATTTT	CASSMSTGTGNTIYF	TRBJ1-3	-	TRBV5-5	-
TGTGCCAGCAGGTCAGGGGCCTACGAGCAGTACTTC	CASRSGAYEQYF	TRBJ2-7	-	TRBV28	-
TGCGCCAGCAGCCCAGGGACTAGCGGGCTTAGCACAGATACGCAGTATTTT	CASSPGTSGLSTDTQYF	TRBJ2-3	TRBD2	TRBV5-1	once
TGTGCCAGCTCACCACGACAGGGGGCAGGTTTTGGCACTGAAGCTTTCTTT	CASSPRQGAGFGTEAFF	TRBJ1-1	TRBD1	TRBV18	once